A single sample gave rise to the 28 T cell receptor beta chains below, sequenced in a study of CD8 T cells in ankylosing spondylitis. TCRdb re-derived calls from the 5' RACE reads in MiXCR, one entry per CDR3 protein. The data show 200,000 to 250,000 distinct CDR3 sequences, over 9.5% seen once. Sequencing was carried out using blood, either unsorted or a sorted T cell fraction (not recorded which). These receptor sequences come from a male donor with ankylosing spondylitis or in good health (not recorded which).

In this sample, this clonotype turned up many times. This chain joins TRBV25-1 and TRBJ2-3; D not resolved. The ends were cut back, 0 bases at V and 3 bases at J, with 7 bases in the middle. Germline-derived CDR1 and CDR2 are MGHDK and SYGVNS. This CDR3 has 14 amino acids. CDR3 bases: TGTGCCAGCAGTGAATATCGGTCGACAGATACGCAGTATTTT. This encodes CASSEYRSTDTQYF.

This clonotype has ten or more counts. DNA of the CDR3: TGTGCCAGCAGCTCCTGGGACAGACAGAACACTGAAGCTTTCTTT. It encodes CASSSWDRQNTEAFF. The rearrangement uses TRBV5-6 and TRBJ1-1, with 7 bases aligning to TRBD1. The CDR3 loop spans 15 amino acids. CDR1 and CDR2 from the germline V gene are SGHDT and YYEEEE. V lost 3 bases and J lost 1; bases outside the gene matches: 6.

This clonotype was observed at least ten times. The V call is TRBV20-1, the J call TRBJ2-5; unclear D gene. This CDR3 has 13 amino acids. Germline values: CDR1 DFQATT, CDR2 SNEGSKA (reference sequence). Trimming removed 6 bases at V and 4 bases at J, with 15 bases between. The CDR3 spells CSAVHGPGETQYF. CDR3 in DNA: TGCAGTGCCGTTCACGGACCAGGAGAGACCCAGTACTTC.

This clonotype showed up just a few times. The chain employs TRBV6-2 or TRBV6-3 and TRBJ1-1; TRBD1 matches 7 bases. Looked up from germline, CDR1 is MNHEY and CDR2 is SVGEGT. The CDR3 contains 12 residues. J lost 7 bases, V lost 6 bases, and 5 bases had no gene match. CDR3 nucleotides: TGTGCCAGCAGGAGGGGGCCACATGAAGCTTTCTTT. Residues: CASRRGPHEAFF.

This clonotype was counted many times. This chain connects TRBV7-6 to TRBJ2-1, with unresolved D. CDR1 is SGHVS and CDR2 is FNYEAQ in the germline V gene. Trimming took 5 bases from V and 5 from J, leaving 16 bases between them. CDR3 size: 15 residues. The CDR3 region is CASSGIAGFHNEQFF. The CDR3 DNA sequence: TGTGCCAGCAGCGGTATTGCTGGCTTCCACAATGAGCAGTTCTTC.

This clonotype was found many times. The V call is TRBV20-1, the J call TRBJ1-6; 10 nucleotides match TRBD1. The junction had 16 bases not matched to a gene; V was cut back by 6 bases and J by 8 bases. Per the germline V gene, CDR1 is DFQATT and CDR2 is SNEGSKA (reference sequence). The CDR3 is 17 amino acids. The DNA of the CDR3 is TGCAGTGCGGACGGACAGGGGGGGACCCTTGGGCATTCACCCCTCCACTTT. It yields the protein CSADGQGGTLGHSPLHF.

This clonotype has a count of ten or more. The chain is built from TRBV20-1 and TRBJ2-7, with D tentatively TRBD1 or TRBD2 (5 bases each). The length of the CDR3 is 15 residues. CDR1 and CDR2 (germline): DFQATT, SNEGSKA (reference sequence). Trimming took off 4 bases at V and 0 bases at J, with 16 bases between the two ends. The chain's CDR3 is CSANLGALSSYEQYF. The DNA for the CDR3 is TGCAGTGCTAATCTCGGGGCTCTAAGCTCCTACGAGCAGTACTTC.

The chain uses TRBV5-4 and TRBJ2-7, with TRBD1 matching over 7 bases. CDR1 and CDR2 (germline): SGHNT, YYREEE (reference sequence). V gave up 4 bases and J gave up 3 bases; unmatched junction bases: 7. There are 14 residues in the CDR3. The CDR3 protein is CASSAGQEGYEQYF. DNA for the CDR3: TGTGCCAGCAGCGCCGGACAGGAAGGCTACGAGCAGTACTTC.

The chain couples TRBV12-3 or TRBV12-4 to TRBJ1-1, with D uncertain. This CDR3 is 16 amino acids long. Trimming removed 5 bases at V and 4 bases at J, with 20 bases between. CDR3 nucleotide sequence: TGTGCCAGCAGTCTGGCCGGCGTCCCGCAGGCCACTGAAGCTTTCTTT. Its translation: CASSLAGVPQATEAFF.

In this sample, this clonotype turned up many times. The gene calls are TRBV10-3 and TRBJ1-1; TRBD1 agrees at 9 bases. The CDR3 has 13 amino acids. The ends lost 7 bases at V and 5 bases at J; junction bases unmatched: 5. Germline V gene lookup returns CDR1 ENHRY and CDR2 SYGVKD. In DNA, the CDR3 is TGTGCCATCATCCCTGACAGGGGGACTGAAGCTTTCTTT. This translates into CAIIPDRGTEAFF.

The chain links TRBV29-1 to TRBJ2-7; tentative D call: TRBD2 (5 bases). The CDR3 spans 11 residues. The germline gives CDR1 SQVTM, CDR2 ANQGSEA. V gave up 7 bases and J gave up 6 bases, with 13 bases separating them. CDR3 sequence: CSAREASEQYF. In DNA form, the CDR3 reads TGCAGCGCCCGGGAAGCGAGCGAGCAGTACTTC.

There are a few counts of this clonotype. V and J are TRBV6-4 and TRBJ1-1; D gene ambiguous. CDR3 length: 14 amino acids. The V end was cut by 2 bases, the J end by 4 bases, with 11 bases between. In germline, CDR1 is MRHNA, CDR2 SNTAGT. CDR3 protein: CASSDEGGSTEAFF. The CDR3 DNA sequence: TGTGCCAGCAGTGACGAGGGAGGGAGCACTGAAGCTTTCTTT.

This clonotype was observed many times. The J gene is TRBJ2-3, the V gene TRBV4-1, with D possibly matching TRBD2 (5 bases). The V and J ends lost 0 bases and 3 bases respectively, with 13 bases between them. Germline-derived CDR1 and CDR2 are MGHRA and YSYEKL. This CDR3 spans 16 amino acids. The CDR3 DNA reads TGCGCCAGCAGCCAAGAAACTAGAAGAGGGACAGATACGCAGTATTTT. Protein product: CASSQETRRGTDTQYF.

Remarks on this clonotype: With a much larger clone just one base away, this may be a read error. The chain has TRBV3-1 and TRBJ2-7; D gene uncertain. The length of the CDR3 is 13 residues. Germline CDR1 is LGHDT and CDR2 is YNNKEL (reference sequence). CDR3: CASSQKVQNERYF. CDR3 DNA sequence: TGTGCCAGCAGCCAGAAGGTCCAAAACGAGCGGTACTTC.

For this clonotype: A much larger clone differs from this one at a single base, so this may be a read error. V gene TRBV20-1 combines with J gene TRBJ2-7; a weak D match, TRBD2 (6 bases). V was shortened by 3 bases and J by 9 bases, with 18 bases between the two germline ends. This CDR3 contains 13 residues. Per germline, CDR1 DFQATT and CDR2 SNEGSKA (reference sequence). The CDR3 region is CSARPGEVDAQYF. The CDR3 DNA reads TGCAGTGCTAGGCCGGGAGAGGTCGACGCGCAGTACTTC.

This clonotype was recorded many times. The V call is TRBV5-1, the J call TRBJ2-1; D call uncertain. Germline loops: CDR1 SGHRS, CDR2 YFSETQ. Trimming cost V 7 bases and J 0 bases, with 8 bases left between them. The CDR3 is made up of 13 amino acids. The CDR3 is CASAVASYNEQFF. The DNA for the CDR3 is TGCGCCAGCGCCGTAGCCTCCTACAATGAGCAGTTCTTC.

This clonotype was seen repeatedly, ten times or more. The CDR3 region has the DNA TGCAGTGCCAAGCCGGGGGAGGGAACTGGAAACACCATATATTTT. Protein product: CSAKPGEGTGNTIYF. The chain carries TRBV20-1 and TRBJ1-3, with D possibly matching TRBD1 (5 bases). Looked up from germline, CDR1 is DFQATT and CDR2 is SNEGSKA (reference sequence). CDR3 size: 15 residues. V was clipped by 6 bases and J by 2 bases, with 17 bases between them.

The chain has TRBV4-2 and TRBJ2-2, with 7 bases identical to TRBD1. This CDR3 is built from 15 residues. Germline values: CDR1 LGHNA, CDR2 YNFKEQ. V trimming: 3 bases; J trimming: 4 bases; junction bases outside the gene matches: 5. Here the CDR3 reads CASSQTGISTGELFF. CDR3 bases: TGTGCCAGCAGCCAGACAGGGATATCCACCGGGGAGCTGTTTTTT.

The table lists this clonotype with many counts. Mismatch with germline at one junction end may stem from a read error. CDR3: CASSLDGPYEQYF. In DNA form, the CDR3 reads TGTGCCAGCAGCTTAGATGGCCCGTACGAGCAGTACTTC. The chain is built from TRBV12-3 or TRBV12-4 and TRBJ2-7; the D is unclear. This CDR3 spans 13 amino acids.

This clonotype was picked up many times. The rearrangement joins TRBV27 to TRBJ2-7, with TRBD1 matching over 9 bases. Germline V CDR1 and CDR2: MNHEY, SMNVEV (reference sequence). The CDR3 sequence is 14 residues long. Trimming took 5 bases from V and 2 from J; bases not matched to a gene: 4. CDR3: CASSRRQGAYEQYF. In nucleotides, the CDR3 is TGTGCCAGCAGTCGCAGACAGGGGGCCTACGAGCAGTACTTC.

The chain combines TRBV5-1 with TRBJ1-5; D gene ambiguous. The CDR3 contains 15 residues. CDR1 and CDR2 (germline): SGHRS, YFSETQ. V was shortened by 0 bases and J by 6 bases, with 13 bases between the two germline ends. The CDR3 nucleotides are TGCGCCAGCAGCTTGGGACCATCTTTGGGTCAGCCCCAGCATTTT. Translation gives CASSLGPSLGQPQHF.

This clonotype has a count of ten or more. CDR3 protein: CSAAPSYRGRGNEQFF. CDR3 nucleotides: TGCAGTGCTGCCCCCAGCTACAGGGGGCGAGGGAATGAGCAGTTCTTC. The J gene is TRBJ2-1, the V gene TRBV20-1; 9 bases are a match to TRBD1. Trimming took 5 bases from V and 7 from J; bases not matched to a gene: 15. Per germline, CDR1 DFQATT and CDR2 SNEGSKA (reference sequence). There are 16 residues in the CDR3.

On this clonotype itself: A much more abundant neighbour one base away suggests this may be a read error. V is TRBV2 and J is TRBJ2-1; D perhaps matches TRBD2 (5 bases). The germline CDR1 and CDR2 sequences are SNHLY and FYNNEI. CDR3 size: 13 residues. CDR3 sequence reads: CASRGGLYNERFF. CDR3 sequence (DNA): TGTGCCAGCAGAGGAGGATTATACAATGAGCGGTTCTTC.

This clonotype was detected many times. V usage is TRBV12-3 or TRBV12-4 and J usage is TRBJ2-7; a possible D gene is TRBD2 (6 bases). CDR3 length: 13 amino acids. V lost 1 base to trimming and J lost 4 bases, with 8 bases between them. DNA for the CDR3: TGTGCCAGCAGTTTAGGGGAGGATTACGAGCAGTACTTC. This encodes CASSLGEDYEQYF.

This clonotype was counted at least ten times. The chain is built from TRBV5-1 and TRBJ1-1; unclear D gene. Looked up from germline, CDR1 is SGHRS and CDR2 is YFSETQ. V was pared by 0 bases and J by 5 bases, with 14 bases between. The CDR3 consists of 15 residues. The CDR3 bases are TGCGCCAGCAGCTTGGATCCCGACCCTGAGACTGAAGCTTTCTTT. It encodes CASSLDPDPETEAFF.

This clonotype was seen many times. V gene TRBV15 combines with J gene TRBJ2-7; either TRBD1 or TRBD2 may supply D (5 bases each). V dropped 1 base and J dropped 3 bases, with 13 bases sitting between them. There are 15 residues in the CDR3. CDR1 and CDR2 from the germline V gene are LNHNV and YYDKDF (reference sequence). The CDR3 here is CATSRVRGGGYEQYF. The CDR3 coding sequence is TGTGCCACCAGCAGAGTTAGGGGTGGGGGCTACGAGCAGTACTTC. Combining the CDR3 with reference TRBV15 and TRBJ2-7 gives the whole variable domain DAMVIQNPRYQVTQFGKPVTLSCSQTLNHNVMYWYQQKSSQAPKLLFHYYDKDFNNEADTPDNFQSRRPNTSFCFLDIRSPGLGDTAMYLCATSRVRGGGYEQYFGPGTRLTVT.

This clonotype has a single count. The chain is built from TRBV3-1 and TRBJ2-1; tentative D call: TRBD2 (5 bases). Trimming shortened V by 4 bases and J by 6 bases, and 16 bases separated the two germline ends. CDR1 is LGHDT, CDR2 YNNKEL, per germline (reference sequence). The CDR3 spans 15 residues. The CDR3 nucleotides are TGTGCCAGCAGCCTTCCCCGGACTGGCGGCAATGAGCAGTTCTTC. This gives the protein CASSLPRTGGNEQFF.

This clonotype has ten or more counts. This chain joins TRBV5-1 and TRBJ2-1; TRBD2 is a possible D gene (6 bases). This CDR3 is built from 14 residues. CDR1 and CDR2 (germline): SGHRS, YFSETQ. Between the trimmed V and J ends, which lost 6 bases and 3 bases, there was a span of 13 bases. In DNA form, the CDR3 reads TGCGCCAGCAAAAAAGCGGGCAGCTACAATGAGCAGTTCTTC. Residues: CASKKAGSYNEQFF. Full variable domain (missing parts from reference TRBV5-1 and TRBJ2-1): KAGVTQTPRYLIKTRGQQVTLSCSPISGHRSVSWYQQTPGQGLQFLFEYFSETQRNKGNFPGRFSGRQFSNSRSEMNVSTLELGDSALYLCASKKAGSYNEQFFGPGTRLTVL.